A selection of T cell receptor beta chains follows, all from one sample in a study of OX40 agonist ivuxolimab in advanced cancers. Here immunoSEQ multiplex PCR was the method, and the copy in TCRdb shows in-frame clones only, minus some. The top ten clones hold 2% to 2.5% of a sample with 90,000 to 100,000 clones, about 96% of them seen once. The specimen comprised CD4+ or CD8+ T cells sorted from blood, sampled in a trial of the OX40 agonist ivuxolimab. These receptor sequences come from an adult with an advanced solid tumor such as melanoma, head and neck, liver or kidney cancer. CDR3s include the opening cysteine and the closing phenylalanine or tryptophan. Each record gives: clone size, D gene, V gene, J gene, CDR3 protein, CDR3 DNA. D genes are given only for firm matches. Expanded clones get a size class; other rows say once, few or many, or leave the size out.

>.|TRBD2|TRBV28|TRBJ2-5
CASSTGLAEETQYF
TGTGCCAGCAGTACCGGACTAGCGGAGGAGACCCAGTACTTC
>.|TRBD2|TRBV4-3|TRBJ2-2
CASSRASGSTGELFF
TGCGCCAGCAGCCGTGCTAGCGGGAGCACCGGGGAGCTGTTTTTT
>once|.|TRBV7-3|TRBJ2-1
CASSLGAFYNEQFF
TGTGCCAGCAGCCTCGGGGCTTTTTACAATGAGCAGTTCTTC
>few|.|TRBV4-2|TRBJ1-1
CASSQGSPEAFF
TGTGCCAGCAGCCAAGGGAGCCCTGAAGCTTTCTTT
>.|.|TRBV27|TRBJ2-2
CASTLGGGDIVLGELFF
TGTGCCAGCACCCTTGGAGGAGGGGACATTGTTCTGGGGGAGCTGTTTTTT
>.|TRBD1|TRBV15|TRBJ2-5
CATSTIDRTGQETQYF
TGTGCCACCAGCACTATTGACCGGACAGGGCAAGAGACCCAGTACTTC
>.|.|TRBV7-2|TRBJ1-6
CASSLARVNRSPLHF
TGTGCCAGCAGCTTAGCGCGGGTCAACCGTTCACCCCTCCACTTT
>once|TRBD1|TRBV27|TRBJ2-1
CASSGGDGTGGYEQFF
TGTGCCAGCAGTGGGGGGGACGGGACAGGGGGCTATGAGCAGTTCTTC
>once|.|TRBV27|TRBJ2-6
CASSSPGETGANVLTF
TGTGCCAGCAGTTCCCCCGGGGAAACTGGGGCCAACGTCCTGACTTTC
>.|TRBD1|TRBV28|TRBJ1-1
CASSSISDREWGEAFF
TGTGCCAGCAGCTCCATATCGGACAGGGAATGGGGTGAAGCTTTCTTT
>once|.|TRBV19|TRBJ2-7
CASSIGQGLLYEQYF
TGTGCCAGTAGTATTGGGCAGGGATTACTCTACGAGCAGTACTTC
>.|.|TRBV19|TRBJ1-1
CASLGGNTEAFF
TGTGCCAGTTTAGGAGGGAACACTGAAGCTTTCTTT
>.|.|TRBV13|TRBJ1-1
CASSLSGTEAFF
TGTGCCAGCAGCTTATCGGGTACTGAAGCTTTCTTT
>.|.|TRBV30|TRBJ1-4
CAWSTGKGGDEKLFF
TGTGCCTGGAGTACGGGGAAGGGTGGGGATGAAAAACTGTTTTTT
>.|.|TRBV5-6|TRBJ2-5
CASSLAETQYF
TGTGCCAGCAGCTTGGCAGAGACCCAGTACTTC
>.|.|TRBV27|TRBJ2-3
CASSLSGTDTQYF
TGTGCCAGCAGTTTATCCGGCACAGATACGCAGTATTTT
>.|TRBD1|TRBV7-2|TRBJ2-5
CASLGTAETQYF
TGTGCCAGCCTCGGGACAGCAGAGACCCAGTACTTC
>.|.|TRBV7-9|TRBJ1-1
CASSPRDENTEAFF
TGTGCCAGCAGCCCAAGGGACGAGAACACTGAAGCTTTCTTT
>.|TRBD2|TRBV5-6|TRBJ2-4
CASSRGLAGKNIQYF
TGTGCCAGCAGCAGGGGACTAGCGGGCAAAAACATTCAGTACTTC
>.|TRBD1|TRBV10-2|TRBJ2-5
CASSRQGWETQYF
TGCGCCAGCAGCAGACAGGGATGGGAGACCCAGTACTTC
>.|.|TRBV19|TRBJ2-7
CASSPGNSYEQYF
TGTGCCAGTAGTCCAGGGAACTCCTACGAGCAGTACTTC
>.|.|TRBV4-3|TRBJ2-7
CASSQDSFGDSYEQYF
TGCGCCAGCAGCCAAGATTCTTTTGGGGATTCCTACGAGCAGTACTTC
>.|TRBD1|TRBV27|TRBJ2-6
CASRLWAGTGFPGANVLTF
TGTGCCAGCCGATTGTGGGCTGGGACAGGGTTTCCTGGGGCCAACGTCCTGACTTTC
>.|TRBD1|TRBV28|TRBJ2-1
CASRTGTGAYNEQFF
TGTGCCAGCAGGACCGGGACAGGGGCCTACAATGAGCAGTTCTTC
>.|TRBD2|TRBV27|TRBJ2-1
CASSLYFASGSYNEQFF
TGTGCCAGCAGTTTATATTTTGCTAGCGGGAGCTACAATGAGCAGTTCTTC
>.|.|TRBV27|TRBJ2-7
CASSPGPPYEQYF
TGTGCCAGCAGTCCGGGACCACCCTACGAGCAGTACTTC
>.|.|TRBV9|TRBJ1-2
CASSGAPPNYGYTF
TGTGCCAGCAGTGGGGCTCCTCCTAACTATGGCTACACCTTC
>once|.|TRBV28|TRBJ2-7
CASSYPVLGRYEQYF
TGTGCCAGCAGTTACCCGGTTTTGGGCAGATACGAGCAGTACTTC
>.|.|TRBV5-3|TRBJ1-4
CARSLASHGNEKLFF
TGTGCCAGAAGCTTGGCCAGCCATGGTAATGAAAAACTGTTTTTT
>.|.|TRBV30|TRBJ1-1
CAWFVRDPMNTEAFF
TGTGCCTGGTTCGTGAGGGACCCCATGAACACTGAAGCTTTCTTT
>.|TRBD1|TRBV5-1|TRBJ2-3
CASSDRPTDTQYF
TGCGCCAGCTCGGACAGGCCCACAGATACGCAGTATTTT
>.|TRBD1|TRBV2|TRBJ2-7
CASSAGQGEYEQYF
TGTGCCAGCAGCGCGGGACAGGGAGAGTACGAGCAGTACTTC
>.|.|TRBV6-5|TRBJ2-1
CAKVPGEFF
TGTGCCAAAGTTCCAGGCGAGTTCTTC
>.|TRBD1|TRBV19|TRBJ1-2
CASSIDGTGFGYTF
TGTGCCAGTAGTATAGATGGGACAGGGTTTGGCTACACCTTC
>few|.|TRBV28|TRBJ1-5
CASSSGVGQPQHF
TGTGCCAGCAGTTCTGGGGTTGGACAGCCCCAGCATTTT
>.|.|TRBV27|TRBJ2-2
CASSSSPGLNTGELFF
TGTGCCAGCAGTTCCTCCCCGGGACTCAACACCGGGGAGCTGTTTTTT
>.|TRBD1|TRBV6-5|TRBJ1-1
CASIERRDRDTEAFF
TGTGCCAGCATCGAAAGACGAGACAGGGACACTGAAGCTTTCTTT
>once|.|TRBV13|TRBJ1-1
CASSLERDPRAFF
TGTGCCAGCAGCTTAGAGCGGGATCCGCGCGCTTTCTTT
>.|.|TRBV4-2|TRBJ1-2
CASSPGENYGYTF
TGTGCCAGCAGCCCCGGGGAGAACTATGGCTACACCTTC
>.|TRBD2|TRBV7-9|TRBJ2-7
CASTETGTSDYEQYF
TGTGCCAGCACCGAAACCGGGACTAGCGACTACGAGCAGTACTTC
>.|TRBD1|TRBV6-5|TRBJ1-1
CASSTTGVEDTEAFF
TGTGCCAGCAGTACGACAGGGGTTGAGGACACTGAAGCTTTCTTT
>.|.|TRBV6-5|TRBJ1-2
CASRDGLDYGYTF
TGTGCCAGCCGGGACGGTTTAGACTATGGCTACACCTTC
>.|.|TRBV5-6|TRBJ1-1
CASSWGSTTEAFF
TGTGCCAGCAGCTGGGGGAGTACCACTGAAGCTTTCTTT
>.|TRBD2|TRBV2|TRBJ2-7
CASSEAGGIYEQYF
TGTGCCAGCAGTGAAGCGGGAGGGATTTACGAGCAGTACTTC
>.|.|TRBV5-5|TRBJ1-1
CASSLVGGPAEAFF
TGTGCCAGCAGCTTGGTTGGAGGGCCCGCTGAAGCTTTCTTT
>.|.|TRBV1|TRBJ2-1
CTSHSRLLTSGGHHNEQFF
TGCACCAGCCACTCCCGACTGCTGACTAGCGGGGGACATCACAATGAGCAGTTCTTC
>.|.|TRBV20-1|TRBJ1-4
CSARDGGELFF
TGCAGTGCTAGAGATGGGGGGGAACTGTTTTTT
>.|.|TRBV5-1|TRBJ2-3
CASSLNPPDTQYF
TGCGCCAGCAGCCTGAACCCCCCAGATACGCAGTATTTT
>.|.|TRBV2|TRBJ2-7
CAGGTETYEQYF
TGTGCCGGGGGGACAGAAACCTACGAGCAGTACTTC
>.|TRBD1|TRBV4-3|TRBJ2-7
CASSPGQGAYEQYF
TGCGCCAGCAGCCCGGGACAGGGGGCATACGAGCAGTACTTC
>.|.|TRBV29-1|TRBJ1-1
CSVEGGKYLNDNTEAFF
TGCAGCGTTGAAGGGGGGAAATACCTTAATGATAACACTGAAGCTTTCTTT
>.|TRBD2|TRBV5-6|TRBJ2-1
CASSLIPGGNYNEQFF
TGTGCCAGCAGCTTGATTCCGGGAGGAAACTACAATGAGCAGTTCTTC
>.|.|TRBV7-6|TRBJ2-7
CASSLVSSDLNPGEQYF
TGTGCCAGCAGCTTAGTAAGTAGCGACTTAAATCCGGGAGAGCAGTACTTC
>once|.|TRBV5-1|TRBJ2-1
CASSSFQGDEQFF
TGCGCCAGCAGCTCTTTCCAGGGCGATGAGCAGTTCTTC
>.|.|TRBV28|TRBJ2-7
CASSFPGDYEQYF
TGTGCCAGCAGTTTTCCGGGGGACTACGAGCAGTACTTC
>.|TRBD2|TRBV28|TRBJ2-2
CASSLGLAGVTGELFF
TGTGCCAGCAGTTTGGGGTTAGCGGGAGTGACCGGGGAGCTGTTTTTT
>.|.|TRBV5-5|TRBJ1-4
CASSPWGQDNEKLFF
TGTGCCAGCAGCCCGTGGGGACAAGACAATGAAAAACTGTTTTTT
>.|.|TRBV28|TRBJ1-2
CASSSSGKETF
TGTGCCAGCAGTTCAAGCGGGAAGGAAACCTTC
>once|.|TRBV6-6|TRBJ2-1
CASGDTFYNEQFF
TGTGCCAGTGGGGACACATTTTACAATGAGCAGTTCTTC